What follows describes a single T cell receptor beta chain. This clone's antigen is unknown. There are no base qualities to consult, and no much larger clone falls within one base. Library method: the immunoSEQ multiplex PCR assay. A mixture of 60 forward primers for TCR Vbeta segments and 13 reverse primers for TCR Jbeta segments was used in the multiplex PCR. The CDR3 region of rearranged TCR beta genes was amplified from genomic DNA by a multiplex PCR assay. On the Illumina HiSeq System, the amplified TCR beta libraries were sequenced as 87-base-pair reads. The authors' analysis ran thus. A later analysis counted approximately 84 million unique TCR beta chains across the 650 to 700 repertoires, and roughly 9.9 million of these chains were shared by at least two donors. Raw reads were error-corrected and collapsed into unique sequences by a nearest-neighbor algorithm in which closely related sequences were merged to remove PCR and sequencing errors. CDR3 sequences were aligned to IMGT reference sequences to assign V, D and J gene segments. For a sequence to be retained, a match of at least six nucleotides was required to both a V gene segment and a J gene segment. Rearrangements were called productive when the CDR3 lacked stop codons and stayed in frame with V and J; all others were non-productive. CDR3 was defined by IMGT convention, running from the second conserved V-encoded cysteine to the conserved J-encoded phenylalanine. The earlier analysis of about 640 of the donors excluded any sequence lacking an unambiguous match to a single V gene segment. An earlier analysis of a few hundred of the donors called V segments functional above 56.7% productive rearrangements and segregating when the between-donor standard deviation exceeded 5%. A statistical classification framework was built for diagnosing cytomegalovirus status from the catalog of TCR beta chain sequences. V and J gene assignment, in a later analysis, came from comparing TCR nucleotide sequences with IMGT/GENE-DB human TR gene sequences. A later analysis assigned CDR3 sequences and most-parsimonious VDJ recombination scenarios with the TCRdist pipeline. In a later analysis, each TCR beta chain was defined by its CDR3 amino acid sequence together with its V-gene family, and reads lacking a unique V-gene family were excluded. In a later analysis, 450 to 600 highly shared, low-generation-probability nucleotide sequences were removed to address suspected cross-contamination and a sequencing artifact. A later analysis calculated a clonal expansion index for each public chain from normalized within-repertoire ranks of inferred template counts. Generation probabilities in a later analysis came from a VDJ recombination model fitted to out-of-frame rearrangements, and those results were checked against IGoR. A later analysis scored TCR-TCR, TCR-HLA and TCR-CMV co-occurrence with hypergeometric tests, applying a repertoire-size bias correction to TCR pairs. A later analysis estimated false discovery rates by permuting HLA or CMV assignments 20 times. In a later analysis, co-occurring TCRs were grouped using DBSCAN, with TCRdist sequence similarity added in when clustering inside HLA-allele-positive subsets. For co-occurrence clustering, repertoires with fewer than 30,000 or more than 120,000 public chains were excluded, along with four or five repertoires with anomalous nucleotide sharing. What TCRdb holds here is the immuneACCESS table cut down to in-frame rearrangements. Part of the clones is not present; checked against another copy, under half of the missing clones reflect an unresolved V gene, and the others are unexplained. V and J calls and clone size follow that table, whereas D and trimming were derived from the DNA. In this sample the table shows 140,000 to 150,000 clones, roughly 10% of which occur a single time. Of the sample, approximately 1.9% is held by the ten largest clones.

The cohort comprised fewer than 750 healthy bone marrow donors. At the time of sampling, all cohort members were nominally healthy, though unrecorded immune exposures were likely present. The donor tested CMV seronegative and was one of the 352 seronegative cohort members. A peripheral blood sample was provided by each donor, and peripheral blood mononuclear cells were used for TCR beta sequencing. Genomic DNA was extracted from the blood cell samples with the Qiagen DNeasy Blood Extraction Kit. The sample comes from a study of cytomegalovirus exposure and HLA in healthy donors (dated by TCRdb to 2016 to 2017). At the level of the whole study: An earlier analysis of some 620 of the donors reported approximately 300 Gb of sequence data and 95 million to 120 million unique TCR beta sequences obtained from approximately 180 million T cells. All discovery cohort repertoires had been generated on a single sequencing platform. The study combined high-throughput TCR immunosequencing, statistical association of individual TCRs with disease status, and machine learning to predict cytomegalovirus infection status. In the later analysis, no new phenotypic data were used to find candidate immune exposures; instead, reliance was placed on TCR beta sequences and their occurrence across donors. Among 300 to 500 genotyped donors of the cohort, an average of around 250,000 unique TCR beta nucleotide sequences was sequenced per donor, of which 15% to 20% were non-productive. Roughly five DR-DQ haplotypes were handled as single units for association and clustering, since linkage in the cohort was strong. The study used immunosequencing to profile the T cell repertoires of approximately 630 subjects and linked those repertoires to cytomegalovirus serostatus. The study was designed to test whether signatures of past pathogen exposure could be identified by cataloging public T cell receptors. Of the 398 genotyped donors, over 65% fell in the genetic ancestry cluster associated with self-reported Caucasian donors. Along with the approximately 600-subject first cohort, a separate validation cohort of over a hundred different subjects was used. Genome-wide SNP genotypes for about 60% of the roughly 670 donors were used in a later genetic analysis, which treated that subset as a discovery cohort. The number of donors typed differed by locus, with roughly 629-640 for A, B, C, DRB1 and DQB1, 522 for DQA1, 600 to 610 for DPA1, and around 460 for DPB1. Roughly 300 gigabases of sequencing data and about 92 million unique TCR sequences made up an early release that covered several hundred HLA-typed donors. To study patterns of TCR occurrence, a later analysis re-analyzed previously published TCR beta repertoires from around 670 donors and added high-resolution HLA genotyping. Alongside the repertoire data, information on donor age, sex, ethnicity and CMV serostatus was compiled. Both class I and class II loci were covered by HLA typing, at four-digit resolution. To decide whether each TCR beta V gene segment behaved as functional or pseudogenic, an earlier analysis of fewer than 750 of the donors relied on high-throughput TCR beta sequencing.

The paper as a whole reports these results and caveats: Most TCR sequences were observed very rarely across donors, whereas some public TCRs were present in many individuals. In an earlier analysis of approximately 590 of the donors, most TCR beta V segments appeared in productive rearrangements about 87% or about 30% of the time, broadly matching IMGT annotations. The earlier analysis of fewer than 750 of the donors excluded 15 to 20 rarely observed V segments, including chromosome 9 orphons, because counts were too low. Linkage disequilibrium might explain the correlated functional status among segregating V segments, but an unknown experimental factor could not be ruled out. Assigning TCR associations to individual alleles was difficult when HLA alleles, especially DR and DQ, strongly co-occurred. In vitro tests confirmed that a few of the cytomegalovirus-associated TCR beta chains recognize cytomegalovirus antigens. Immune exposure information for the cohort was limited to CMV serostatus. Roughly uniform sequencing depth across donors was assumed in presence/absence analyses, although this assumption may not hold. A total of around 150 TCR beta chains were listed by the study as associated with cytomegalovirus. The 87-base-pair reads could not distinguish some IMGT-functional V segments, including TRBV6-2 and TRBV6-3, so those segments were excluded. In both the original and validation cohorts, the classifier was reported to diagnose cytomegalovirus status with high specificity and sensitivity. A further reported finding was that TCR beta sequences accurately predicted the HLA-A and HLA-B alleles for most subjects in the first cohort. In a later analysis, the rate of TCR association differed among HLA loci, with DRB1 alleles having the most associated TCRs and HLA-C alleles having the fewest. A later analysis associated 16,951 TCR beta sequences with specific HLA alleles at a false discovery rate of 0.05. HLA typing was unavailable for some donors at each locus, so association tests used only the typed subset. In a later analysis, HLA-associated TCR beta chains showed more clonal expansion and lower generation probabilities than non-associated chains that were equally common. A later genetic analysis reported fewer N-insertions in productive TCRs among donors in an Asian-associated ancestry cluster than the roughly 650-donor mean. This cohort had only TCR beta chains sequenced, and the lack of alpha or paired-chain data limited which features could be detected. According to the authors, the approach could potentially be generalized to other disease states and immunological phenotypes. A cluster of highly shared sequence variants was judged likely to be a technical artifact of the sequencing pipeline. According to a later analysis, parvovirus B19, influenza, CMV and Epstein-Barr virus appeared linked to several top co-occurrence clusters. In a later analysis, most CMV-associated TCR beta chains were found to appear HLA-restricted, with HLA associations seemingly driven largely by CMV exposure. An association between a missense DCLRE1C variant and V-gene and J-gene trimming of TCR beta chains was found in a later genetic analysis and replicated in an independent cohort.

V is clipped by 0 bases and J by 8 bases, and the sequence between their germline boundaries is 14 bases long. Taken from the germline V gene (reference sequence), the CDR1 and CDR2 loops are SGHNT and YYREEE. Including cysteine and phenylalanine, the CDR3 has 14 amino acids. Only the CDR3 DNA stays, 42 bases, in frame from base 1. The receptor was derived from a man over 45 in good health and CMV-seronegative. Sequencing was done on a sample of PBMCs. Here the chain combines TRBV5-4 and TRBJ1-2, with an unclear D gene assignment. The DNA sequence is given as TGTGCCAGCAGCTTGGCAGCCCGGGAGAGGGGCTACACCTTC. The resulting protein is CASSLAARERGYTF. Full variable domain (CDR3 extended with the reference TRBV5-4 and TRBJ1-2 proteins): ETGVTQSPTHLIKTRGQQVTLRCSSQSGHNTVSWYQQALGQGPQFIFQYYREEENGRGNFPPRFSGLQFPNYSSELNVNALELDDSALYLCASSLAARERGYTFGSGTRLTVV.